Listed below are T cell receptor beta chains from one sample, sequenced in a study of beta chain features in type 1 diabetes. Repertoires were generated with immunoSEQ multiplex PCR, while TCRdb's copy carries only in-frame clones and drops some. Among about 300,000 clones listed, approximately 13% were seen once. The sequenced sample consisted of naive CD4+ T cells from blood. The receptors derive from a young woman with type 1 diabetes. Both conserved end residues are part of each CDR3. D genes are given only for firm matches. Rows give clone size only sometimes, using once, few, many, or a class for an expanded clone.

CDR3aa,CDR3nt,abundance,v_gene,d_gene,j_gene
CASSQQTGYYNEQFF,TGTGCCAGCAGCCAACAGACAGGGTACTACAATGAGCAGTTCTTC,.,TRBV9,TRBD1,TRBJ2-1
CASTPYSGSSYNEQFF,TGTGCCAGCACCCCTTATAGCGGCAGCTCCTACAATGAGCAGTTCTTC,few,TRBV5-4,.,TRBJ2-1
CASSFGSLPEQYF,TGTGCCAGCAGCTTTGGTAGTCTCCCCGAGCAGTACTTC,.,TRBV7-8,.,TRBJ2-7
CASSVAGKRTDTQYF,TGTGCCAGTAGTGTAGCGGGAAAACGCACAGATACGCAGTATTTT,few,TRBV19,TRBD2,TRBJ2-3
CASSERDSTQYF,TGTGCCAGCAGTGAACGGGATAGTACGCAGTATTTT,few,TRBV6-1,.,TRBJ2-3
CASSQGRGKYNEQFF,TGTGCCAGCAGCCAAGGCAGGGGAAAGTACAATGAGCAGTTCTTC,.,TRBV14,.,TRBJ2-1
CAWSFRIRLAGELFF,TGTGCCTGGAGTTTCCGGATCAGACTAGCCGGGGAGCTGTTTTTT,.,TRBV30,.,TRBJ2-2
CASSFEGLAGNQETQYF,TGTGCCAGCAGCTTTGAGGGACTAGCGGGAAACCAAGAGACCCAGTACTTC,few,TRBV5-4,TRBD2,TRBJ2-5
CASRTPDRYSYEQYF,TGTGCCAGCAGGACCCCTGACAGGTACTCCTACGAGCAGTACTTC,.,TRBV28,.,TRBJ2-7
CSVGRRRSPLGFGYTF,TGCAGCGTTGGGCGGCGGAGATCCCCTCTTGGTTTTGGCTACACCTTC,few,TRBV29-1,.,TRBJ1-2
CASSQDRGSSGANVLTF,TGCGCCAGCAGCCAAGATCGCGGATCATCTGGGGCCAACGTCCTGACTTTC,few,TRBV4-1,.,TRBJ2-6
CAWSVPTLAKNIQYF,TGTGCCTGGAGTGTACCAACTCTAGCCAAAAACATTCAGTACTTC,few,TRBV30,.,TRBJ2-4
CASNRQGQGYNEQFF,TGTGCCAGCAACCGTCAGGGACAGGGGTACAATGAGCAGTTCTTC,few,TRBV7-9,TRBD1,TRBJ2-1
CASSPRLPNTGELFF,TGTGCCAGCTCACCCAGGCTCCCGAACACCGGGGAGCTGTTTTTT,.,TRBV18,.,TRBJ2-2
CASSEPGSTYNEQFF,TGTGCCAGCAGTGAACCAGGGTCAACCTACAATGAGCAGTTCTTC,few,TRBV25-1,.,TRBJ2-1
CASSSWGSSGEQFF,TGTGCCAGCAGCTCGTGGGGCTCTAGCGGCGAGCAGTTCTTC,.,TRBV11-2,TRBD2,TRBJ2-1
CASSPRGYGGRSDYNEQFF,TGTGCCAGCAGCCCACGGGGTTACGGCGGGAGATCCGACTACAATGAGCAGTTCTTC,few,TRBV9,TRBD2,TRBJ2-1
CASSRDWHVSEQFF,TGTGCCAGCTCCCGGGACTGGCATGTTAGTGAGCAGTTCTTC,.,TRBV21-1,.,TRBJ2-1